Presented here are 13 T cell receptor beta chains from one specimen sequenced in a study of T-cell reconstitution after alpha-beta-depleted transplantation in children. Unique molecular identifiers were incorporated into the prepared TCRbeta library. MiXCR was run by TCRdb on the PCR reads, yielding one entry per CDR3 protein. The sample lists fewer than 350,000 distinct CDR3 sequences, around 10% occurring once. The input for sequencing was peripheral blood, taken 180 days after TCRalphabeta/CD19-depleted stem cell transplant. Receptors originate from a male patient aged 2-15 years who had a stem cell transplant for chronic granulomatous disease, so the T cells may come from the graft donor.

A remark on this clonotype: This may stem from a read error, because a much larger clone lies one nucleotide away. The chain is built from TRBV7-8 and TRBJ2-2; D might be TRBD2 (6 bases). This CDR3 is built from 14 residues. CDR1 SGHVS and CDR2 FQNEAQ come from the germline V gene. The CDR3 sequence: CVSSPTGVTGELFF. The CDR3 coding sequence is TGTGTCAGCAGCCCAACGGGGGTCACCGGGGAGCTGTTTTTT.

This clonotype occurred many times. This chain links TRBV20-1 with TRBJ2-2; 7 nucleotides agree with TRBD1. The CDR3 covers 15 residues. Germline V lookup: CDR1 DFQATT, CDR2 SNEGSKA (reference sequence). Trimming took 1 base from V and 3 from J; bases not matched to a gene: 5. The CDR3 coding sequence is TGCAGTGCTAGAGGACAGGGAAGATACACCGGGGAGCTGTTTTTT. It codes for CSARGQGRYTGELFF.

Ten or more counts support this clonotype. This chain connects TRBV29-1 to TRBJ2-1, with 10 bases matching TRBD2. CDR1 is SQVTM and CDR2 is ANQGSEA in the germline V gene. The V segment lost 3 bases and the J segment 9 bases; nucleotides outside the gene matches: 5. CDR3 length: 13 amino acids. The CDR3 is CSVEGPSGGEQFF. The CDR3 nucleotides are TGCAGCGTTGAGGGGCCTAGCGGGGGTGAGCAGTTCTTC.

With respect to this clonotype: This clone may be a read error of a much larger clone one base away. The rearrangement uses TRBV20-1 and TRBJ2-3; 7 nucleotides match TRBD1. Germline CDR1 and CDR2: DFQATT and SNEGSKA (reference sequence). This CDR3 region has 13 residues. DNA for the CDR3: TGCGGTGCTACCGGACAGGTCACAGATACGCAGTATTTT. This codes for CGATGQVTDTQYF.

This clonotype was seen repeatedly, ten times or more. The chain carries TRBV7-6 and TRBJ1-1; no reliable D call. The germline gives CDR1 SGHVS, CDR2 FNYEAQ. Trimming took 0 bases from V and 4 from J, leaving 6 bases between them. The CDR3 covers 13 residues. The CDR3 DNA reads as TGTGCCAGCAGCTTAGCTCGCGCCACTGAAGCTTTCTTT. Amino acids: CASSLARATEAFF.

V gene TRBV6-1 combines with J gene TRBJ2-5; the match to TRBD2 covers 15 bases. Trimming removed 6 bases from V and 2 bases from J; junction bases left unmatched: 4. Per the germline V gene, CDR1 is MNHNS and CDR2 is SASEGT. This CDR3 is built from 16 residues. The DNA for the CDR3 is TGTGCCAGCAGCTGGGGACTAGCGGGAGGACAAGAGACCCAGTACTTC. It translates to CASSWGLAGGQETQYF.

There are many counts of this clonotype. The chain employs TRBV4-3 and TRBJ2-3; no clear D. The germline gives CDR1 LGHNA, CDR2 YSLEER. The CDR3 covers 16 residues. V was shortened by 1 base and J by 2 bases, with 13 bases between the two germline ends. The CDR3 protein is CASSQADRKPTDTQYF. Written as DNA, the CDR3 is TGCGCCAGCAGCCAAGCTGACCGAAAACCCACAGATACGCAGTATTTT.

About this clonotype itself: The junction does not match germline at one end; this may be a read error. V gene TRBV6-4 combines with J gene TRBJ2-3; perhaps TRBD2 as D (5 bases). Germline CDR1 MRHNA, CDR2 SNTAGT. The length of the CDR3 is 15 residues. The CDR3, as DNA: TGTGCCAGCAGTGATTCAGCGGCTACCACAGTTACGCAGTATTTT. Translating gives CASSDSAATTVTQYF.

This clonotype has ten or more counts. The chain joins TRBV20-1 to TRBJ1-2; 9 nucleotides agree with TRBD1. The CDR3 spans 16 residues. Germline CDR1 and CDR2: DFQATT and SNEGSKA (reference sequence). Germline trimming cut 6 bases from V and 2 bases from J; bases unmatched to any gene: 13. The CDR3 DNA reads TGCAGTGCGAGGCGCCGGGACAGGGCTTCCAACTATGGCTACACCTTC. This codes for CSARRRDRASNYGYTF.

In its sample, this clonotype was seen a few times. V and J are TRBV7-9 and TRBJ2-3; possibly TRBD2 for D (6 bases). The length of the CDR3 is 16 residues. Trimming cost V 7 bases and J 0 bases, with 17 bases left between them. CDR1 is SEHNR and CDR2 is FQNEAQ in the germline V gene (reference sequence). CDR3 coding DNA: TGTGCCAGCACCCCCCCCGGGACTGTAAGCACAGATACGCAGTATTTT. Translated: CASTPPGTVSTDTQYF. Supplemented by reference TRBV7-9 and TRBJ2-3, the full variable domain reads DTGVSQNPRHKITKRGQNVTFRCDPISEHNRLYWYRQTLGQGPEFLTYFQNEAQLEKSRLLSDRFSAERPKGSFSTLEIQRTEQGDSAMYLCASTPPGTVSTDTQYFGPGTRLTVL.

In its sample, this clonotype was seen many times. CDR3 DNA sequence: TGCGCCAGCAGCTTGGCCGGGGGGCGCGGAGGTGAGCAGTTCTTC. Amino acids: CASSLAGGRGGEQFF. The chain employs TRBV5-1 and TRBJ2-1, with D possibly TRBD2 on 7 matching bases. CDR1 is SGHRS, CDR2 YFSETQ, per germline. Trimming pared 0 bases from V and 9 bases from J, leaving 16 bases between. CDR3 length: 15 amino acids.

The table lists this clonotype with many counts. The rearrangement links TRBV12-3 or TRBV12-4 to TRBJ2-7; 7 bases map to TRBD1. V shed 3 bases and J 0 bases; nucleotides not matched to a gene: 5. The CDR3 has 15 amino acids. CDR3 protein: CASSLRQGGSYEQYF. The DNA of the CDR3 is TGTGCCAGCAGTTTGAGACAGGGCGGCTCCTACGAGCAGTACTTC.

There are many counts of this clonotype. For the CDR3, the DNA is TGTGCCAGCAGCCCCTACGGGACGGCTCGCACAGATACGCAGTATTTT. Translation gives CASSPYGTARTDTQYF. The chain combines TRBV7-2 with TRBJ2-3; the D call may be TRBD1 or TRBD2 (5 bases each). Germline CDR1 reads SGHTA; CDR2 reads FQGNSA. The ends were cut back, 5 bases at V and 1 base at J, with 16 bases in the middle. This CDR3 spans 16 amino acids.